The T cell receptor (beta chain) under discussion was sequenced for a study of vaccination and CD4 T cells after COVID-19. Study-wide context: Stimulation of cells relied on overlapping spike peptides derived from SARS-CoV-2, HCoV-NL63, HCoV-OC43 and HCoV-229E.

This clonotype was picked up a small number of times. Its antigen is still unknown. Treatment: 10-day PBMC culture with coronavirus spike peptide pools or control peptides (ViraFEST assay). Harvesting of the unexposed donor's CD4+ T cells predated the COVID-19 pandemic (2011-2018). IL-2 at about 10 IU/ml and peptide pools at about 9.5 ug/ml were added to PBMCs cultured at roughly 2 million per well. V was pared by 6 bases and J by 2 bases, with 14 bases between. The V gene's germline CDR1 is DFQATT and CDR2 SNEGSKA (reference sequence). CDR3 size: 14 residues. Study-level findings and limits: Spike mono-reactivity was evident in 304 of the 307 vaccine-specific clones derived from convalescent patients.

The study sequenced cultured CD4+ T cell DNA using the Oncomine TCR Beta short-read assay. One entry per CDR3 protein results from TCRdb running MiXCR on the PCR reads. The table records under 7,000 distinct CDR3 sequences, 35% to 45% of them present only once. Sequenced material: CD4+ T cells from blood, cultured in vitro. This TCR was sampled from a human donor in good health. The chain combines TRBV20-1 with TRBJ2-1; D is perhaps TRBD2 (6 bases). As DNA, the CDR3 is TGCAGTGCGCGGGACCCCGCGACCTACAATGAGCAGTTCTTC. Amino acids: CSARDPATYNEQFF.